The 6 T cell receptor beta chains below come from one sample, sequenced in a study of blood T cell repertoires in COVID-19 (dated by TCRdb to 2018 to 2020). The library was prepared using the immunoSEQ multiplex PCR assay. Imported from immuneACCESS, the table was reduced by TCRdb to in-frame sequences with V and J called. These copies leave out some clones; in studies compared against another copy, an unresolved V gene accounts for under half, and the cause of the remainder is not known. For this sample the table gives approximately 180,000 clones, of which 88% were detected only once. The top ten hold approximately 4% of the sample. Sequenced material: peripheral blood. Receptors were obtained from a human donor in a cohort sampled during active COVID-19.

This chain connects TRBV3-1 (or the pseudogene TRBV3-2) to TRBJ1-1, with TRBD1 matching 7 bases. The J segment lost 0 bases and the V segment lost 6 bases, leaving 13 bases of the junction unmatched. CDR3 length: 17 amino acids. CDR1 is LGHDT, CDR2 YNNKEL, per germline (reference sequence). DNA for the CDR3: TGTGCCAGCAGTCCAACCGGGACAGATGTCATGAACACTGAAGCTTTCTTT. Amino acid sequence: CASSPTGTDVMNTEAFF.

This clone was detected only a few times. The rearrangement links TRBV9 to TRBJ1-4; D ambiguous. V lost 0 bases, J lost 5 bases, and 11 bases lay in between. The CDR3 loop spans 15 amino acids. Looked up from germline, CDR1 is SGDLS and CDR2 is YYNGEE. CDR3 protein: CASSVGSLANEKLFF. The CDR3 DNA is TGTGCCAGCAGCGTAGGATCATTAGCCAATGAAAAACTGTTTTTT.

The chain recombines TRBV7-2 with TRBJ1-4, with TRBD1 identical over 9 bases. V was clipped by 2 bases and J by 8 bases; unmatched bases: 6. Germline V gives CDR1 SGHTA, CDR2 FQGNSA. There are 15 residues in the CDR3. CDR3: CASSLTGGRGEKLFF. CDR3 coding DNA: TGTGCCAGCAGCTTAACAGGGGGCAGAGGGGAAAAACTGTTTTTT.

The chain has TRBV7-2 and TRBJ2-7; 7 nucleotides align to TRBD1. The CDR3 has 16 residues. The germline V gene encodes CDR1 SGHTA and CDR2 FQGNSA. V shed 1 base and J 0 bases; nucleotides not matched to a gene: 6. CDR3: CASSLESGTASYEQYF. CDR3 DNA: TGTGCCAGCAGCTTAGAGTCGGGGACAGCCTCCTACGAGCAGTACTTC.

V and J are TRBV6-5 and TRBJ2-1, with TRBD2 matching 8 bases. Losses at the gene ends were 8 bases for V and 5 bases for J; bases not matched to a gene: 2. This CDR3 has 12 residues. CDR1 is MNHEY and CDR2 is SVGAGI in the germline V gene. In nucleotides, the CDR3 is TGTGCCAGCTACGGGAGGGACAATGAGCAGTTCTTC. Translation gives CASYGRDNEQFF.

The CDR3 sequence: CASSPQGATSYEQYF. The CDR3 coding sequence is TGTGCCAGCAGTCCTCAGGGGGCCACTTCCTACGAGCAGTACTTC. J is TRBJ2-7 and V is TRBV6-5; 8 positions match TRBD1. The V and J ends lost 5 bases and 1 base, in that order; junction bases with no gene match: 7. The CDR3 covers 15 residues. Germline-derived CDR1 and CDR2 are MNHEY and SVGAGI.